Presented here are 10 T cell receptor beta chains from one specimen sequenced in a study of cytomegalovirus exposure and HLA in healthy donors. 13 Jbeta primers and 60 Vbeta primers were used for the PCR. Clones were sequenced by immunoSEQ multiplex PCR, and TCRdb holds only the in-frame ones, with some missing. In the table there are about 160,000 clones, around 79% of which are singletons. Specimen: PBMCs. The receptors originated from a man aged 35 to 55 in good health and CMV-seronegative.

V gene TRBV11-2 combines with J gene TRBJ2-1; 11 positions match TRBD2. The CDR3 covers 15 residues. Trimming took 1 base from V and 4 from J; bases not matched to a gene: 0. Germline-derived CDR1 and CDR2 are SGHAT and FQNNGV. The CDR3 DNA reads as TGTGCCAGCAGCTTAGTAGCGGGGGGGTACAATGAGCAGTTCTTC. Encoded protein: CASSLVAGGYNEQFF.

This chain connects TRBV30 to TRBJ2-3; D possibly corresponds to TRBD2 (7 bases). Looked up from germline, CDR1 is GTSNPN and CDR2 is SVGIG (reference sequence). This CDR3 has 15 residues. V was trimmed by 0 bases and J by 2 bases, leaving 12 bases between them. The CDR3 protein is CAWSVGAGATDTQYF. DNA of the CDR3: TGTGCCTGGAGTGTAGGGGCGGGGGCCACAGATACGCAGTATTTT.

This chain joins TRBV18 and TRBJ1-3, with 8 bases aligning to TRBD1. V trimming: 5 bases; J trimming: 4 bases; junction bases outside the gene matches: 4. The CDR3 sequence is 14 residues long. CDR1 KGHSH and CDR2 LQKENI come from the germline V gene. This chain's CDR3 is CASSSTGEGNTIYF. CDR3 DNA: TGTGCCAGCTCATCGACAGGGGAGGGAAACACCATATATTTT.

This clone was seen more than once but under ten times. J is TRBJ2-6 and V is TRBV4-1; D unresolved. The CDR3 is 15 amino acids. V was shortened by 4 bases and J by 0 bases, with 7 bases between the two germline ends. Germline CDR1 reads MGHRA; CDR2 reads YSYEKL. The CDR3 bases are TGCGCCAGCAGCCGGCAGTACTCTGGGGCCAACGTCCTGACTTTC. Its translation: CASSRQYSGANVLTF.

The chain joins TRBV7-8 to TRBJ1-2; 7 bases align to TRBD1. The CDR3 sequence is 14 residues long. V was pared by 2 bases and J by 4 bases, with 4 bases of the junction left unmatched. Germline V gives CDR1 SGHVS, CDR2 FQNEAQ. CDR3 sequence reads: CASSLRGQSYGYTF. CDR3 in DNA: TGTGCCAGCAGCTTAAGGGGGCAGTCCTATGGCTACACCTTC.

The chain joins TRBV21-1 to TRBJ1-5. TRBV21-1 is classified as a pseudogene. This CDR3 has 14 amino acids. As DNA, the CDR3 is TGTGCCAGCAGCCCGGGTAGGAGCAATCAGCCCCAGCATTTT. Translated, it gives CASSPGRSNQPQHF.

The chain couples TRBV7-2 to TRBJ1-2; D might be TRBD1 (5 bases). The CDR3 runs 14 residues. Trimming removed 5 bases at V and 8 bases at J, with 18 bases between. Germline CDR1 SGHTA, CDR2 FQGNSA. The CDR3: CASSAKAGGGGYTF. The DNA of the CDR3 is TGTGCCAGCAGCGCTAAGGCGGGGGGTGGCGGCTACACCTTC.

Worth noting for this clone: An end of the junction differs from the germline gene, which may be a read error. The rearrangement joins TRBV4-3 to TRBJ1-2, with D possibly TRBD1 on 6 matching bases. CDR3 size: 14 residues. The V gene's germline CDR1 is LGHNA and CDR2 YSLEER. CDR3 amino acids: CAGSLEGGKYGYTF. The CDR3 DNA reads TGCGCCGGCAGCCTCGAGGGGGGGAAGTATGGCTACACCTTC.

The CDR3 nucleotides read TGTGCCAGCAGTGAATGGGAGAATAACTATGGCTACACCTTC. This sequence encodes CASSEWENNYGYTF. This sequence joins TRBV25-1 and TRBJ1-2, with D unresolved. Trimming left V 1 base short and J 1 base short, with 7 bases between. Per germline, CDR1 MGHDK and CDR2 SYGVNS. The CDR3 covers 14 residues.

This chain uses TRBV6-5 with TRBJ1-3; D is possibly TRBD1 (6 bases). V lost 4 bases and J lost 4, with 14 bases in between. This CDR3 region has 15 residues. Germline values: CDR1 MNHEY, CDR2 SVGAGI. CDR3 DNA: TGTGCCAGCAGTTTGACACAGGGCTCAGGAAACACCATATATTTT. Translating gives CASSLTQGSGNTIYF.